This T cell receptor (beta chain) was captured by sequencing in a study of blood T cell repertoires in COVID-19. Across the whole study: Italy, Spain and the United States were the sources of the convalescent and acute COVID-19 samples. The analysed material was cDNA or gDNA that came from T cells, B-cell-depleted T cells, or PBMCs.

The germline V gene encodes CDR1 PRHDT and CDR2 FYEKMQ (reference sequence). The length of the CDR3 is 15 residues. V was clipped by 2 bases and J by 1 base; unmatched bases: 4. Generated by immunoSEQ multiplex PCR, the TCRdb table keeps only in-frame clones and is missing some. The table lists some 50,000 clones, 80% to 90% of them singletons. This chain uses TRBV13 with TRBJ2-7, with 8 positions matching TRBD2. The sequencing input was peripheral blood. This sequence originates from a man aged 45-65 years with active COVID-19. The CDR3 is CASSLMSSGSYEQYF. The CDR3 nucleotides read TGTGCCAGCAGCTTAATGTCTAGCGGGTCCTACGAGCAGTACTTC.